The 20 T cell receptor beta chains given below trace back to one sample, sequenced in a study of T-cell reconstitution after alpha-beta-depleted transplantation in children. Unique molecular identifiers were used in preparing the TCRbeta library. TCRdb fed the PCR reads into MiXCR, producing one record per CDR3 protein. This table has around 480,000 distinct CDR3 sequences, around a third appearing once. The specimen was PBMCs from the stem cell graft donor, collected from the stem cell graft. The receptors were sampled from a human donor who donated a stem cell graft to a child with aplastic anemia.

This clonotype was recorded at least ten times. This chain joins TRBV29-1 and TRBJ1-2; D perhaps matches TRBD1 (5 bases). CDR1 and CDR2 (germline): SQVTM, ANQGSEA. Trimming removed 3 bases at V and 4 bases at J, with 9 bases between. The CDR3 loop spans 12 amino acids. CDR3 nucleotides: TGCAGCGTTGATATGGGGGGCTATGGCTACACCTTC. Its translation is CSVDMGGYGYTF.

This clonotype has just a few counts. The rearrangement links TRBV12-3 or TRBV12-4 to TRBJ2-5; 13 bases agree with TRBD2. With 9 bases clipped from V and 5 bases from J, the junction kept 6 bases outside the gene matches. This CDR3 contains 14 residues. The DNA of the CDR3 is TGTGCCAGTCGACTAGCGGGAGGATCTGAGACCCAGTACTTC. Protein: CASRLAGGSETQYF.

The V gene is TRBV29-1, the J gene TRBJ2-1; TRBD2 agrees at 15 bases. The CDR3 has 13 residues. From germline, CDR1 is SQVTM and CDR2 ANQGSEA. The ends lost 7 bases at V and 11 bases at J; junction bases unmatched: 6. The chain's CDR3 is CSGGTSGRYKQFF. The CDR3 DNA follows: TGCAGCGGCGGGACTAGCGGGAGGTATAAGCAGTTCTTC.

The DNA of the CDR3 is TGTGCCAGTAGTATAACAGGGTTGATTCGGGAGACCCAGTACTTC. It codes for CASSITGLIRETQYF. This chain uses TRBV19 with TRBJ2-5; weak D call: TRBD1 (6 bases). The length of the CDR3 is 15 residues. V lost 2 bases to trimming and J lost 5 bases, with 15 bases between them. Germline CDR1 reads LNHDA; CDR2 reads SQIVND (reference sequence).

This chain uses TRBV7-9 with TRBJ2-3, with D tentatively TRBD1 (5 bases). The CDR3 sequence is 15 residues long. Germline lookup yields CDR1 SEHNR and CDR2 FQNEAQ (reference sequence). V lost 3 bases, J lost 3 bases, and 13 bases lay in between. The CDR3 sequence: CASSFAGMATDTQYF. The CDR3 nucleotides read TGTGCCAGCAGCTTCGCAGGGATGGCGACAGATACGCAGTATTTT.

This clonotype came up many times. The J gene is TRBJ2-1, the V gene TRBV12-3 or TRBV12-4, with TRBD2 identical over 8 bases. The CDR3 has 15 amino acids. V dropped 3 bases and J dropped 4; count of bases not matched to a gene: 5. CDR3 coding DNA: TGTGCCAGCAGTTTGGGTGCTAGCGGGTACAATGAGCAGTTCTTC. Amino acids: CASSLGASGYNEQFF.

This clonotype was seen repeatedly, ten times or more. This rearrangement joins TRBV20-1 to TRBJ2-1; the match to TRBD2 covers 7 bases. Looked up from germline, CDR1 is DFQATT and CDR2 is SNEGSKA (reference sequence). This CDR3 contains 14 residues. The V segment lost 6 bases and the J segment 3 bases; nucleotides outside the gene matches: 8. The CDR3 nucleotides read TGCAGTGCAGCTTCTAGCGGTTACTACAATGAGCAGTTCTTC. It encodes CSAASSGYYNEQFF.

This clonotype was seen once. This chain uses TRBV18 with TRBJ1-2; D remains ambiguous. The CDR3 loop spans 13 amino acids. Between the trimmed V and J ends, which lost 4 bases and 9 bases, there was a span of 15 bases. Germline-derived CDR1 and CDR2 are KGHSH and LQKENI. CDR3 sequence reads: CASSLSDSSSYTF. DNA for the CDR3: TGTGCCAGCTCACTGTCGGACTCGTCAAGCTACACCTTC.

This chain joins TRBV4-3 and TRBJ2-6; D unresolved. The CDR3 totals 16 residues. The V gene's germline CDR1 is LGHNA and CDR2 YSLEER. V was trimmed by 0 bases and J by 0 bases, leaving 6 bases between them. DNA for the CDR3: TGCGCCAGCAGCCAAGAAACCTCCTCTGGGGCCAACGTCCTGACTTTC. This sequence encodes CASSQETSSGANVLTF.

This clonotype was counted a few times. The chain has TRBV12-3 or TRBV12-4 and TRBJ1-5; 7 nucleotides line up with TRBD1. Trimming removed 6 bases from V and 5 bases from J; junction bases left unmatched: 7. The CDR3 covers 14 residues. The DNA for the CDR3 is TGTGCCAGCAGCCCCGACAGGGAGCATCAGCCCCAGCATTTT. Translation: CASSPDREHQPQHF.

About this clonotype itself: The junction departs from germline at one end; a sequencing error may be responsible. This chain uses TRBV6-2 or TRBV6-3 with TRBJ2-1, with TRBD2 matching 13 bases. The CDR3 has 16 residues. Germline values: CDR1 MNHEY, CDR2 SVGEGT. The CDR3 nucleotides read TGTGCCAGCAGTTACCCTCGGACTAGCGGGAGCAATAAGCAGTTCTTC. Its protein product is CASSYPRTSGSNKQFF.

This sequence joins TRBV4-3 and TRBJ1-1, with no clear D. In germline, CDR1 is LGHNA, CDR2 YSLEER. This CDR3 has 14 amino acids. V was shortened by 0 bases and J by 8 bases, with 13 bases between the two germline ends. CDR3: CASSQDFSRTEAFF. The CDR3 DNA sequence: TGCGCCAGCAGCCAAGATTTCTCCCGGACCGAAGCTTTCTTT.

This clonotype was seen more than once but under ten times. The chain carries TRBV2 and TRBJ2-6; possibly TRBD1 for D (5 bases). The CDR3 covers 16 residues. Germline CDR1 reads SNHLY; CDR2 reads FYNNEI. V lost 7 bases, J lost 2 bases, and 15 bases lay in between. The CDR3 spells CASTTGGTAGANVLTF. In DNA, the CDR3 is TGTGCCAGCACTACAGGTGGTACAGCTGGGGCCAACGTCCTGACTTTC.

This clonotype was recorded a few times. The V gene is TRBV9, the J gene TRBJ1-2; 11 bases are a match to TRBD1. This CDR3 spans 15 amino acids. Germline-derived CDR1 and CDR2 are SGDLS and YYNGEE. V lost 1 base, J lost 8 bases, and 7 bases stayed unmatched. The CDR3 protein is CASSVSGTGGAGYTF. CDR3 bases: TGTGCCAGCAGCGTATCCGGGACAGGGGGGGCAGGCTACACCTTC.

This clonotype appeared a few times. This chain joins TRBV15 and TRBJ2-7; 7 nucleotides align to TRBD1. CDR1 is LNHNV, CDR2 YYDKDF, per germline (reference sequence). V lost 5 bases, J lost 3 bases, and 4 bases stayed unmatched. The CDR3 has 13 amino acids. In DNA form, the CDR3 reads TGTGCCACCAGCCGCCGACAGGGCTACGAGCAGTACGTC. Amino acid sequence: CATSRRQGYEQYV.

This sequence joins TRBV7-2 and TRBJ2-3, with 8 bases lining up with TRBD2. Germline trimming cut 5 bases from V and 6 bases from J; bases unmatched to any gene: 10. Looked up from germline, CDR1 is SGHTA and CDR2 is FQGNSA. The length of the CDR3 is 15 residues. This chain's CDR3 is CASSIRTSRGDTQYF. For the CDR3, the DNA is TGTGCCAGCAGCATTCGGACTAGCCGCGGGGATACGCAGTATTTT.

This clonotype was counted only a few times. The chain has TRBV29-1 and TRBJ2-7, with TRBD2 identical over 8 bases. The CDR3 runs 14 residues. The V gene end was trimmed by 6 bases and the J gene end by 0 bases; junction bases not matched to a gene: 7. Germline V gene sequence: CDR1 SQVTM, CDR2 ANQGSEA. The CDR3 nucleotides are TGCAGCGTGTTAGCGGGATTACACTCCTACGAGCAGTACTTC. Translation gives CSVLAGLHSYEQYF.

This chain connects TRBV20-1 to TRBJ2-3, with D possibly TRBD2 on 7 matching bases. The CDR3 is made up of 13 amino acids. Germline CDR1 and CDR2: DFQATT and SNEGSKA (reference sequence). The CDR3 protein is CGQSAGVTDTQYF. The DNA for the CDR3 is TGCGGACAGTCGGCGGGAGTAACAGATACGCAGTATTTT.

The rearrangement joins TRBV11-2 to TRBJ2-6; D is ambiguous. This CDR3 contains 18 residues. Looked up from germline, CDR1 is SGHAT and CDR2 is FQNNGV. The V end lost 2 bases, the J end lost 0 bases, and 14 bases lay between the germline ends. CDR3 protein: CASSLRARQASGANVLTF. The CDR3 DNA follows: TGTGCCAGCAGCTTAAGAGCCCGACAAGCCTCTGGGGCCAACGTCCTGACTTTC.

This chain joins TRBV5-1 and TRBJ2-3; D is ambiguous. The ends were cut back, 4 bases at V and 6 bases at J, with 12 bases in the middle. The germline CDR1 and CDR2 sequences are SGHRS and YFSETQ. CDR3 length equals 13 residues. The CDR3 DNA sequence: TGCGCCAGCAGCCGGGCACAGAGGGATACGCAGTATTTT. Translating gives CASSRAQRDTQYF.